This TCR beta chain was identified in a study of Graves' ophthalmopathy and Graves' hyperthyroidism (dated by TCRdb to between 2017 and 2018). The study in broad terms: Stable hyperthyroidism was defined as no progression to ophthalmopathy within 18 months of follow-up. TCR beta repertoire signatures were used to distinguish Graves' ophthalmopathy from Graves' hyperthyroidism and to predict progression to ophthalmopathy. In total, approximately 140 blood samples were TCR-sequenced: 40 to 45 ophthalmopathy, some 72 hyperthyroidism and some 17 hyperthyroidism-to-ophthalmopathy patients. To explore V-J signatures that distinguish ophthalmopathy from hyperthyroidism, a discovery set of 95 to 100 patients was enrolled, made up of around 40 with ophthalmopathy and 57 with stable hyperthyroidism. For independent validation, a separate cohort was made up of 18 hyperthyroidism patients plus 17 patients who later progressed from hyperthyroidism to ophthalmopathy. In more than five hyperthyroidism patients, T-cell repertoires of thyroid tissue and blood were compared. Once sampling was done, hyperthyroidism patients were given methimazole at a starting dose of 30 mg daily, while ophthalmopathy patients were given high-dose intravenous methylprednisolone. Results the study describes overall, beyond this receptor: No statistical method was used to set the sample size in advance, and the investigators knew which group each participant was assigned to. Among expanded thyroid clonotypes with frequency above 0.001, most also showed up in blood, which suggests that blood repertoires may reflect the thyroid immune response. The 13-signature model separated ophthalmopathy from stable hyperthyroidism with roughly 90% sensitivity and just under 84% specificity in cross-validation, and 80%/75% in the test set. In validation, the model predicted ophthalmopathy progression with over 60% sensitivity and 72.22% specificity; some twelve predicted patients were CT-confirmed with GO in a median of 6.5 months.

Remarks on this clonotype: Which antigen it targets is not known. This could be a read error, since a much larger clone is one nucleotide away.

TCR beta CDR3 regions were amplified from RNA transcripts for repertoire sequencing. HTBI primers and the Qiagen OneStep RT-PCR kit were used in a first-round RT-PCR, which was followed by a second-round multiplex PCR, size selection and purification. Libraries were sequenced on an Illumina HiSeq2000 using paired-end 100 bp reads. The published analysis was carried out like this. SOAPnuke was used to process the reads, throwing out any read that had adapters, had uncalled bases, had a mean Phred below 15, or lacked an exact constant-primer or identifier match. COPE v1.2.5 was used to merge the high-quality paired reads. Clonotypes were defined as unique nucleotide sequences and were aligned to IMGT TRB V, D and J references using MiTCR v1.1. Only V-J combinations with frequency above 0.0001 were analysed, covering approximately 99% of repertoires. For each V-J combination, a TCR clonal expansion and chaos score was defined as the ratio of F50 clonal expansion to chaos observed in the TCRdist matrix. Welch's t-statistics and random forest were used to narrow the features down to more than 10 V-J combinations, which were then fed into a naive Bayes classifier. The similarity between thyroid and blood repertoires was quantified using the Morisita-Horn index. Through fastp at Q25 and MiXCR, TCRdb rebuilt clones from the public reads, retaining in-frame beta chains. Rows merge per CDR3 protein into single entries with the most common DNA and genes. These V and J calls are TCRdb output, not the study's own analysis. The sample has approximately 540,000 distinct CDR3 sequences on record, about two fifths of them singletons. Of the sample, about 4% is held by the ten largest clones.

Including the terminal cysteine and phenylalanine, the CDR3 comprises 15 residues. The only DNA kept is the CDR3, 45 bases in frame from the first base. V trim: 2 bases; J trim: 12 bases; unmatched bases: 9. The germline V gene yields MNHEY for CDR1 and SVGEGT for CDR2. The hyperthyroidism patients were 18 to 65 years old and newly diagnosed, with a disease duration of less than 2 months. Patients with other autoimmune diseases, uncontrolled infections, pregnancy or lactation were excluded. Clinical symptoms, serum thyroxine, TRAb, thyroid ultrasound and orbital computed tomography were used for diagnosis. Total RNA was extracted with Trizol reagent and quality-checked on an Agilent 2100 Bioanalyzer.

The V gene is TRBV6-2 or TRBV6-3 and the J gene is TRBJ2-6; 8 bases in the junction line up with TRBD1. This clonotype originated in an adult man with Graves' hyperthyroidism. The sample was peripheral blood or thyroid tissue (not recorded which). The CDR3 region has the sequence CASSYGQGVPSVLTF. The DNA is TGTGCCAGCAGTTACGGACAGGGAGTGCCCAGCGTCCTGACTTTC.